One sample yielded the 18 T cell receptor beta chains listed below, sequenced in a study of T cell responses to AZD1222 COVID-19 vaccine (dated by TCRdb to about 2021). Libraries came from the immunoSEQ multiplex PCR assay. The source is immuneACCESS, and TCRdb retained only in-frame sequences with V and J called. Part of the clones is not carried over; for the studies checked, unresolved V genes explain less than half of this, and the remainder is unexplained. This sample comprises 150,000 or so clones, around 92% of them detected only once. The ten largest account for 3.5% to 4.5% of the sample. Per the publication, the time point label means: about 28 days (+/-7) after the second vaccine dose. The material was peripheral blood, obtained 28 days after the second AZD1222 dose. These receptor sequences come from an adult who received the AZD1222 COVID-19 vaccine.

This sequence joins TRBV28 and TRBJ2-5; D unresolved. Per the germline V gene, CDR1 is MDHEN and CDR2 is SYDVKM. The V gene lost 1 base and the J gene lost 4 bases, with 1 base spanning the gap. This CDR3 has 11 amino acids. CDR3 residues: CASSLSETQYF. The DNA for the CDR3 is TGTGCCAGCAGTTTATCAGAGACCCAGTACTTC.

This chain connects TRBV7-9 to TRBJ1-5, with TRBD1 as a possible D gene (6 bases). There are 12 residues in the CDR3. Between the trimmed V and J ends, which lost 5 bases and 14 bases, there was a span of 16 bases. Germline CDR1 SEHNR, CDR2 FQNEAQ (reference sequence). The CDR3 loop is CASSPSGGHKHF. Here the CDR3 DNA reads TGTGCCAGCAGCCCATCGGGGGGGCACAAGCATTTT.

This chain joins TRBV10-3 and TRBJ2-7; a weak D match, TRBD2 (6 bases). This CDR3 is built from 14 residues. Trimming cost V 2 bases and J 4 bases, with 12 bases left between them. Germline V gene lookup returns CDR1 ENHRY and CDR2 SYGVKD. The CDR3 spells CAISEERATYEQYF. DNA of the CDR3: TGTGCCATCAGTGAGGAGCGGGCAACTTACGAGCAGTACTTC.

The rearrangement uses TRBV28 and TRBJ1-6, with 7 bases that match TRBD1. The CDR3 spans 14 residues. V lost 7 bases and J lost 6; bases outside the gene matches: 6. From germline, CDR1 is MDHEN and CDR2 SYDVKM. The chain's CDR3 is CASNDRAPNSPLHF. For the CDR3, the DNA is TGTGCCAGCAACGACAGGGCCCCTAATTCACCCCTCCACTTT.

V is TRBV18 and J is TRBJ1-2; D uncertain. The CDR3 spans 14 residues. CDR1 KGHSH and CDR2 LQKENI come from the germline V gene. V shed 2 bases and J shed 8 bases, with 15 bases lying between them. CDR3 in DNA: TGTGCCAGCTCACCAAGGACGGACGGCGAGGGCTACACCTTC. This encodes CASSPRTDGEGYTF.

The chain is built from TRBV4-1 and TRBJ2-1, with D perhaps matching TRBD1 or TRBD2 (5 bases each). This CDR3 has 16 residues. The V gene lost 0 bases and the J gene lost 8 bases, with 17 bases spanning the gap. From germline, CDR1 is MGHRA and CDR2 YSYEKL. CDR3 protein: CASSQEGGRGRHEQFF. CDR3 coding DNA: TGCGCCAGCAGCCAAGAAGGAGGACGGGGCCGCCATGAGCAGTTCTTC.

V gene TRBV5-6 combines with J gene TRBJ1-6; D gene unclear. Germline CDR1 SGHDT, CDR2 YYEEEE. Trimming took off 5 bases at V and 4 bases at J, with 10 bases between the two ends. This CDR3 region has 14 residues. CDR3 coding DNA: TGTGCCAGCAGTTTTGGCAGGTATAATTCACCCCTCCACTTT. Its translation is CASSFGRYNSPLHF.

This chain links TRBV5-4 with TRBJ1-5; 8 bases line up with TRBD1. The germline gives CDR1 SGHNT, CDR2 YYREEE (reference sequence). The CDR3 contains 15 residues. V shed 4 bases and J 6 bases; nucleotides not matched to a gene: 9. In nucleotides, the CDR3 is TGTGCCAGCAGCACCGAGGACAGGGCTTCTCAGCCCCAGCATTTT. Translation: CASSTEDRASQPQHF.

The gene calls are TRBV12-3 or TRBV12-4 and TRBJ1-5, with unresolved D. V lost 3 bases and J 9 bases, leaving 12 bases between the germline ends. The CDR3 is 13 residues long. The CDR3 DNA sequence: TGTGCCAGCAGTTTTCGAGGAATGGTGCCCCAGCATTTT. Its translation: CASSFRGMVPQHF.

The rearrangement joins TRBV5-1 to TRBJ1-6; 12 nucleotides line up with TRBD1. The CDR3 consists of 21 residues. V lost 4 bases to trimming and J lost 7 bases; unmatched junction nucleotides: 21. Looked up from germline, CDR1 is SGHRS and CDR2 is YFSETQ. The CDR3 spells CASSRNPPGTGGYRVNSPLHF. CDR3 in DNA: TGCGCCAGCAGCCGAAATCCCCCCGGGACAGGGGGCTACAGGGTGAATTCACCCCTCCACTTT.

The V call is TRBV4-3, the J call TRBJ1-3, with D possibly being TRBD1 (6 bases). The CDR3 extends over 16 amino acids. Germline V gives CDR1 LGHNA, CDR2 YSLEER. Trimming shortened V by 1 base and J by 3 bases, and 13 bases separated the two germline ends. Written as DNA, the CDR3 is TGCGCCAGCAGCCAAGTCTCAGGGGCAGGTGGAAACACCATATATTTT. It codes for CASSQVSGAGGNTIYF.

The J gene is TRBJ1-1, the V gene TRBV5-1; 8 bases match TRBD1. CDR1 and CDR2 (germline): SGHRS, YFSETQ. The ends lost 3 bases at V and 1 base at J; junction bases unmatched: 5. The CDR3 has 15 amino acids. CDR3 sequence: CASSSDRGSNTEAFF. In DNA, the CDR3 is TGCGCCAGCAGCTCTGACAGGGGATCGAACACTGAAGCTTTCTTT.

This clone has only one observation. The V and J genes are TRBV7-9 and TRBJ1-2, with D unresolved. The germline V gene encodes CDR1 SEHNR and CDR2 FQNEAQ (reference sequence). V was clipped by 4 bases and J by 7 bases, with 10 bases between them. The CDR3 contains 12 residues. CDR3 nucleotides: TGTGCCAGCAGCTCAACGGGCAGTGGCTACACCTTC. The encoded protein is CASSSTGSGYTF.

The V call is TRBV30, the J call TRBJ1-4, with D perhaps TRBD1 (5 bases). Between the trimmed V and J ends, which lost 1 base and 6 bases, there was a span of 18 bases. The CDR3 length is 16 residues. Germline lookup yields CDR1 GTSNPN and CDR2 SVGIG (reference sequence). The CDR3 region has the DNA TGTGCCTGGAGTGGCCGGGACGGCAGGCGCTATGAAAAACTGTTTTTT. This codes for CAWSGRDGRRYEKLFF.

The chain employs TRBV3-1 (or the pseudogene TRBV3-2) and TRBJ1-2; D is undetermined. Trimming removed 1 base at V and 4 bases at J, with 7 bases between. Germline CDR1 LGHDT, CDR2 YNNKEL (reference sequence). CDR3 length equals 13 residues. CDR3 region: CASSQAAGYGYTF. The CDR3 coding sequence is TGTGCCAGCAGCCAAGCGGCAGGCTATGGCTACACCTTC.

The chain couples TRBV6-5 to TRBJ2-7; no definite D call. From germline, CDR1 is MNHEY and CDR2 SVGAGI. V was shortened by 7 bases and J by 3 bases, with 16 bases between the two germline ends. The CDR3 runs to 14 residues. DNA for the CDR3: TGTGCCAGCATGTCGGCAGGAGACGACTACGAGCAGTACTTC. Amino acid sequence: CASMSAGDDYEQYF.

The V gene is TRBV15, the J gene TRBJ2-1, with no clear D. V was pared by 0 bases and J by 0 bases, with 9 bases between. The CDR3 totals 16 residues. The germline gives CDR1 LNHNV, CDR2 YYDKDF (reference sequence). This CDR3 reads CATSREPQFSYNEQFF. In DNA, the CDR3 is TGTGCCACCAGCAGAGAACCACAGTTCTCCTACAATGAGCAGTTCTTC.

CDR3 residues: CASSLSGGSNRNEQFF. In DNA, the CDR3 is TGTGCCAGCAGTTTATCGGGCGGGAGTAACCGGAATGAGCAGTTCTTC. The chain joins TRBV27 to TRBJ2-1; 7 bases align to TRBD2. V lost 0 bases to trimming and J lost 7 bases; unmatched junction nucleotides: 9. There are 16 residues in the CDR3. Per the germline V gene, CDR1 is MNHEY and CDR2 is SMNVEV (reference sequence).